This entry lists 18 T cell receptor beta chains sequenced from one sample in a study of blood T cells in healthy people across ages. The second PCR ran 7 to 11 cycles with a sample-barcoded 5' primer and J-beta primers. TCRdb processed the 5' RACE reads anew with MiXCR; each CDR3 protein has one entry. This table has hundreds of thousands of distinct CDR3 sequences, 35% to 40% appearing once. The sample comprised blood. The receptors shown here come from a young man in good health.

There are a few counts of this clonotype. The chain is built from TRBV7-2 and TRBJ1-1, with 8 bases that match TRBD1. CDR3 length: 16 residues. V was clipped by 3 bases and J by 4 bases; unmatched bases: 10. Germline loops: CDR1 SGHTA, CDR2 FQGNSA. CDR3 bases: TGTGCCAGCAGCTTGGGTAGGGACAGGTTGGGCACTGAAGCTTTCTTT. It encodes CASSLGRDRLGTEAFF.

Comment on this clonotype: This could be a read error, since a much larger clone is one nucleotide away. V usage is TRBV29-1 and J usage is TRBJ2-7; D remains unclear. CDR1 and CDR2 from the germline V gene are SQVTM and ANQGSEA. Trimming stripped 4 bases from V and 7 bases from J, with 17 bases between. The CDR3 loop spans 13 amino acids. The CDR3 loop reads CSVVWGSYNEQYF. CDR3 DNA: TGCAGCGTTGTTTGGGGTTCCTACAATGAGCAGTACTTC.

Note on this clonotype: Since a much larger clone is just one base distant, this may be a read error. The rearrangement joins TRBV12-5 to TRBJ2-5; 13 positions match TRBD2. Germline CDR1 reads LGHNT; CDR2 reads FRNRAP. The CDR3 runs 14 residues. The CDR3 DNA is TGTGCTAGTGGTGTACTAGCGGGGGGGAAGACCCGGTACTTC. Its translation is CASGVLAGGKTRYF.

This clonotype was counted ten times or more. The V and J genes are TRBV29-1 and TRBJ2-5; 8 bases match TRBD1. V shed 3 bases and J 5 bases; nucleotides not matched to a gene: 5. The CDR3 contains 13 residues. Germline loops: CDR1 SQVTM, CDR2 ANQGSEA. The CDR3 nucleotides read TGCAGCGTTGACCGGACAGGGACGGAGACCCAGTACTTC. Its protein is CSVDRTGTETQYF. Full variable domain (outside the CDR3, taken from reference TRBV29-1 and TRBJ2-5): SAVISQKPSRDICQRGTSLTIQCQVDSQVTMMFWYRQQPGQSLTLIATANQGSEATYESGFVIDKFPISRPNLTFSTLTVSNMSPEDSSIYLCSVDRTGTETQYFGPGTRLLVL.

This clonotype was observed a handful of times. The chain employs TRBV5-1 and TRBJ2-7; 9 nucleotides align to TRBD1. The CDR3 consists of 13 residues. J gave up 6 bases and V 3 bases, and 4 bases lay outside the gene matches. Germline CDR1 and CDR2: SGHRS and YFSETQ. The CDR3 DNA sequence: TGCGCCAGCAGCTGGGGACAGGGACGCGAGCAGTACTTC. It yields the protein CASSWGQGREQYF.

The chain combines TRBV29-1 with TRBJ1-6; 9 nucleotides match TRBD1. The J segment lost 14 bases and the V segment lost 6 bases, leaving 8 bases of the junction unmatched. CDR1 is SQVTM and CDR2 is ANQGSEA in the germline V gene. The CDR3 is 12 residues long. The CDR3 DNA is TGCAGCGTACTGCTACAGGGGGCAACCCTCCACTTT. It codes for CSVLLQGATLHF.

The chain carries TRBV14 and TRBJ1-2, with 8 bases fitting TRBD1. Germline assignment: CDR1 SGHDN and CDR2 FVKESK. The CDR3 consists of 18 residues. Trimming took 4 bases from V and 8 from J; bases not matched to a gene: 21. The CDR3 nucleotides read TGTGCCAGCAGCCGCGGACAGGGAACGGACGTCAGCATTAGAGGCTACACCTTC. This codes for CASSRGQGTDVSIRGYTF.

About this clonotype: A much more abundant neighbour one base away suggests this may be a read error. This chain uses TRBV12-3 or TRBV12-4 with TRBJ2-4; 8 positions match TRBD1. There are 16 residues in the CDR3. V dropped 8 bases and J dropped 15; count of bases not matched to a gene: 24. CDR3 nucleotide sequence: TGTGCCAGCGGGATAGTTGTGGTGGACAGGGTCTACGAGCTGTACTTC. Encoded protein: CASGIVVVDRVYELYF.

This clonotype was counted once. A much larger clone is a single base away; this may be a read error. The chain joins TRBV7-8 to TRBJ2-7; a weak D match, TRBD1 (7 bases). Germline assignment: CDR1 SGHVS and CDR2 FQNEAQ. The CDR3 length is 16 residues. V lost 2 bases to trimming and J lost 4 bases, with 18 bases between them. CDR3 nucleotide sequence: TGTGCCAGCAGCTTATCCACAGGGGCAGGGACTTACGAGCAGTACTTC. It translates to CASSLSTGAGTYEQYF.

This clonotype was counted many times. The genes are TRBV12-3 or TRBV12-4 and TRBJ2-5, with TRBD1 as a possible D gene (6 bases). The CDR3 totals 13 residues. With 5 bases removed from V and 3 bases from J, the gap between germline ends came to 10 bases. Written as DNA, the CDR3 is TGTGCCAGCAGTGAGGACAGTAAAGAGACCCAGTACTTC. The encoded protein is CASSEDSKETQYF.

The table lists this clonotype with many counts. The V gene is TRBV7-2, the J gene TRBJ2-3; TRBD2 matches at 9 bases. Germline-derived CDR1 and CDR2 are SGHTA and FQGNSA. V lost 10 bases, J lost 2 bases, and 10 bases stayed unmatched. CDR3 length: 15 amino acids. CDR3 loop: CATKGLAGTTDTQYF. As DNA, the CDR3 is TGTGCCACTAAGGGGCTAGCGGGGACCACAGATACGCAGTATTTT.

The CDR3 here is CASSLGTGGEAFF. The CDR3 nucleotides read TGTGCCAGCAGCCTGGGGACAGGGGGTGAAGCTTTCTTT. V and J are TRBV12-3 or TRBV12-4 and TRBJ1-1; 11 positions match TRBD1. Trimming at V came to 6 bases and at J to 7 bases, leaving 4 bases not matched to a gene. The CDR3 extends over 13 amino acids.

The chain combines TRBV24-1 with TRBJ2-1; D perhaps matches TRBD2 (5 bases). CDR3 size: 12 residues. Germline-derived CDR1 and CDR2 are KGHDR and SFDVKD. Trimming removed 4 bases from V and 9 bases from J, with 9 bases in between. In nucleotides, the CDR3 is TGTGCCACCAGTGACATGGACTTTGAGCAGTTCTTC. Residues: CATSDMDFEQFF.

The chain links TRBV4-2 to TRBJ2-5, with 11 bases that match TRBD2. Germline V CDR1 and CDR2: LGHNA, YNFKEQ. There are 17 residues in the CDR3. J lost 2 bases, V lost 0 bases, and 5 bases had no gene match. Written as DNA, the CDR3 is TGTGCCAGCAGCCAAGACCCCCTAGCGGGGGGACAAGAGACCCAGTACTTC. Protein sequence: CASSQDPLAGGQETQYF.

V is TRBV7-2 and J is TRBJ2-7, with a weak D call TRBD1 (5 bases). Deletions cut 0 bases from V and 5 bases from J, with 11 bases between. There are 14 residues in the CDR3. Germline assignment: CDR1 SGHTA and CDR2 FQGNSA. DNA of the CDR3: TGTGCCAGCAGCTTAGCAGCAGGGATGGACGAGCAGTACTTC. Encoded protein: CASSLAAGMDEQYF.

This clonotype was recorded a few times. V gene TRBV4-2 combines with J gene TRBJ2-3; TRBD2 is a possible D gene (6 bases). CDR1 is LGHNA, CDR2 YNFKEQ, per germline. The CDR3 totals 14 residues. The V gene lost 0 bases and the J gene lost 12 bases, with 16 bases spanning the gap. This CDR3 reads CASSQELGGTGQYF. The CDR3 coding sequence is TGTGCCAGCAGCCAAGAACTAGGCGGGACTGGTCAGTATTTT.

This chain joins TRBV30 and TRBJ2-7, with D unclear. Germline CDR1 reads GTSNPN; CDR2 reads SVGIG (reference sequence). Trimming cost V 0 bases and J 0 bases, with 12 bases left between them. This CDR3 comprises 15 residues. The CDR3 sequence is CAWSVHQDGSYEQYF. CDR3 sequence (DNA): TGTGCCTGGAGTGTACACCAGGACGGCTCCTACGAGCAGTACTTC.

The chain combines TRBV4-3 with TRBJ2-3; D is possibly TRBD2 (7 bases). Germline assignment: CDR1 LGHNA and CDR2 YSLEER. V gave up 0 bases and J gave up 2 bases, with 15 bases separating them. This CDR3 has 17 residues. The CDR3: CASSQDYGGLDTDTQYF. As DNA, the CDR3 is TGCGCCAGCAGCCAAGATTACGGGGGGCTCGACACAGATACGCAGTATTTT.